This record concerns one T cell receptor beta chain sequence. No antigen is known for it. The data were taken from a study of early stage breast cancer tumors. Study as a whole: Seven or eight ER+/PR+/HER2- tumors were invasive ductal; a few were invasive lobular.

Blood replicates held 0.5 ug DNA, tumor or normal breast 1.5 ug, two each. Sequenced by immunoSEQ multiplex PCR; TCRdb stores in-frame clones only, minus some. Of under 45,000 clones listed, 65% to 75% are singletons. General study results and limits: Enriched TCRB sequences shared across patients were mostly commonly generated sequences.

The clonotype was recovered from a person aged 55 to 70 with breast cancer. The sequenced sample consisted of blood.

The CDR3 coding sequence is TGTGCCAGCAGCTTAGGGTGGAGCGGGGGGGCCGGAGAGACCCAGTACTTC. The encoded protein is CASSLGWSGGAGETQYF. The J gene is TRBJ2-5, the V gene TRBV7-2; 10 bases align to TRBD2. Per the germline V gene, CDR1 is SGHTA and CDR2 is FQGNSA. The V gene end was trimmed by 1 base and the J gene end by 4 bases; junction bases not matched to a gene: 9. The CDR3 has 17 amino acids.